The 28 T cell receptor beta chains in this list originate from one sample, sequenced in a study of Tregs in tolerant kidney transplant recipients. The method was immunoSEQ multiplex PCR; TCRdb's version includes in-frame clones alone and lacks a portion of them. The sample lists 84,000 or so clones, approximately 94% occurring once. Recipients received nonmyeloablative bone marrow transplants from related graft donors, with transient mixed chimerism. The sample here was CD4+ T cells from blood (PBMCs), taken 12 months after the transplant. The receptor set was obtained from a human patient who received a combined kidney and bone marrow transplant. A share of the T cells may be of graft donor origin.

The chain employs TRBV28 and TRBJ1-5; D is perhaps TRBD1 (5 bases). CDR1 is MDHEN, CDR2 SYDVKM, per germline. The CDR3 is 14 residues long. Between the trimmed V and J ends, which lost 7 bases and 3 bases, there was a span of 13 bases. The CDR3 DNA is TGTGCCAGCAATCGCGGGGGGGTCAATCAGCCCCAGCATTTT. Translated, it gives CASNRGGVNQPQHF.

As DNA, the CDR3 is TGCGCCAGCAGCCAAGGTGCAGGGGGCGCCCACGAGCAGTACTTC. This encodes CASSQGAGGAHEQYF. The chain couples TRBV4-1 to TRBJ2-7, with TRBD1 identical over 8 bases. The junction had 7 bases not matched to a gene; V was cut back by 1 base and J by 5 bases. The germline V gene encodes CDR1 MGHRA and CDR2 YSYEKL. The CDR3 is made up of 15 amino acids.

The genes are TRBV4-3 and TRBJ2-7; D gene uncertain. The V gene lost 0 bases and the J gene lost 0 bases, with 9 bases spanning the gap. This CDR3 comprises 15 residues. Germline CDR1 and CDR2: LGHNA and YSLEER. CDR3 bases: TGCGCCAGCAGCCAAGATACAGTGAGCTCCTACGAGCAGTACTTC. Translation: CASSQDTVSSYEQYF.

The V call is TRBV7-2, the J call TRBJ2-3, with D perhaps TRBD2 (6 bases). Germline values: CDR1 SGHTA, CDR2 FQGNSA. This CDR3 comprises 12 residues. Trimming cost V 5 bases and J 8 bases, with 11 bases left between them. The CDR3: CASSMDYGTQYF. The CDR3 region has the DNA TGTGCCAGCAGCATGGACTATGGTACGCAGTATTTT. The variable domain in full, with the rest retrieved from reference TRBV7-2 and TRBJ2-3, is GAGVSQSPSNKVTEKGKDVELRCDPISGHTALYWYRQSLGQGLEFLIYFQGNSAPDKSGLPSDRFSAERTGGSVSTLTIQRTQQEDSAVYLCASSMDYGTQYFGPGTRLTVL.

J is TRBJ2-2 and V is TRBV5-1; D not resolved. The CDR3 extends over 15 amino acids. Per germline, CDR1 SGHRS and CDR2 YFSETQ. V was trimmed by 0 bases and J by 0 bases, leaving 6 bases between them. The CDR3 reads CASSLASANTGELFF. CDR3 nucleotides: TGCGCCAGCAGCTTGGCCTCCGCGAACACCGGGGAGCTGTTTTTT. The full variable domain, in which reference TRBV5-1 and TRBJ2-2 provide the parts outside the CDR3, is KAGVTQTPRYLIKTRGQQVTLSCSPISGHRSVSWYQQTPGQGLQFLFEYFSETQRNKGNFPGRFSGRQFSNSRSEMNVSTLELGDSALYLCASSLASANTGELFFGEGSRLTVL.

V gene TRBV29-1 combines with J gene TRBJ2-6, with D unresolved. Trimming removed 3 bases at V and 0 bases at J, with 6 bases between. The germline gives CDR1 SQVTM, CDR2 ANQGSEA. The length of the CDR3 is 14 residues. Here the CDR3 reads CSVDVLSGANVLTF. The CDR3 DNA follows: TGCAGCGTTGATGTCCTCTCTGGGGCCAACGTCCTGACTTTC.

The table lists this clone with a count of one. The chain uses TRBV19 and TRBJ1-3; possible D gene TRBD1, 6 bases. Germline V lookup: CDR1 LNHDA, CDR2 SQIVND (reference sequence). V lost 10 bases and J lost 5, with 18 bases in between. The CDR3 totals 14 residues. The CDR3 loop reads CATPRGGDRNTIYF. For the CDR3, the DNA is TGTGCCACTCCTAGGGGAGGGGACAGAAACACCATATATTTT. The full variable domain, its missing parts supplied by reference TRBV19 and TRBJ1-3, is DGGITQSPKYLFRKEGQNVTLSCEQNLNHDAMYWYRQDPGQGLRLIYYSQIVNDFQKGDIAEGYSVSREKKESFPLTVTSAQKNPTAFYLCATPRGGDRNTIYFGEGSWLTVV.

The V call is TRBV9, the J call TRBJ2-5; 9 bases are shared with TRBD2. There are 16 residues in the CDR3. V shed 0 bases, J shed 5 bases, and the junction held 8 bases outside the gene matches. CDR1 and CDR2 from the germline V gene are SGDLS and YYNGEE. CDR3 nucleotide sequence: TGTGCCAGCAGCGTAGGGGGCGGGGGGGCGCCGGAGACCCAGTACTTC. The encoded protein is CASSVGGGGAPETQYF.

The chain recombines TRBV4-2 with TRBJ2-3; TRBD1 matches at 9 bases. CDR3 length: 16 amino acids. Trimming took 1 base from V and 3 from J; bases not matched to a gene: 5. Per the germline V gene, CDR1 is LGHNA and CDR2 is YNFKEQ. DNA of the CDR3: TGTGCCAGCAGCCAAGGGGGACAGGGAATAACAGATACGCAGTATTTT. Amino acid sequence: CASSQGGQGITDTQYF.

The chain uses TRBV18 and TRBJ2-1; 12 nucleotides agree with TRBD2. V gave up 3 bases and J gave up 4 bases; unmatched junction bases: 1. The CDR3 is 15 amino acids. Per the germline V gene, CDR1 is KGHSH and CDR2 is LQKENI. The CDR3 is CASSPTSGSYNEQFF. In DNA, the CDR3 is TGTGCCAGCTCACCGACTAGCGGGAGTTACAATGAGCAGTTCTTC.

The V and J genes are TRBV7-2 and TRBJ2-7, with TRBD1 identical over 7 bases. The germline CDR1 and CDR2 sequences are SGHTA and FQGNSA. The CDR3 contains 15 residues. V dropped 2 bases and J dropped 3; count of bases not matched to a gene: 7. The CDR3 region is CASSLQQGPGYEQYF. The CDR3 DNA follows: TGTGCCAGCAGCTTACAACAGGGGCCTGGCTACGAGCAGTACTTC.

This sequence joins TRBV7-3 and TRBJ2-2; D is ambiguous. The CDR3 extends over 13 amino acids. V lost 2 bases, J lost 4 bases, and 5 bases lay in between. The germline V gene has CDR1 SGHTA and CDR2 FQGTGA. CDR3 in DNA: TGTGCCAGCAGCTTATTAGTCACCGGGGAGCTGTTTTTT. Amino acid sequence: CASSLLVTGELFF.

The DNA of the CDR3 is TGTGCCAGCAGCTTAGAGCACTCAGGGTTCCCTTATCAGCCCCAGCATTTT. Encoded protein: CASSLEHSGFPYQPQHF. The chain employs TRBV7-8 and TRBJ1-5; tentatively, D is TRBD1 (5 bases). This CDR3 region has 17 residues. V lost 1 base to trimming and J lost 5 bases, with 18 bases between them. Looked up from germline, CDR1 is SGHVS and CDR2 is FQNEAQ.

The rearrangement links TRBV2 to TRBJ1-1; D possibly corresponds to TRBD1 (5 bases). Trimming pared 2 bases from V and 5 bases from J, leaving 9 bases between. The CDR3 sequence is 13 residues long. CDR1 is SNHLY and CDR2 is FYNNEI in the germline V gene. As DNA, the CDR3 is TGTGCCAGCAGTGAACGGGGGGAAACTGAAGCTTTCTTT. This sequence encodes CASSERGETEAFF. Combining the CDR3 with reference TRBV2 and TRBJ1-1 gives the whole variable domain EPEVTQTPSHQVTQMGQEVILRCVPISNHLYFYWYRQILGQKVEFLVSFYNNEISEKSEIFDDQFSVERPDGSNFTLKIRSTKLEDSAMYFCASSERGETEAFFGQGTRLTVV.

V gene TRBV2 combines with J gene TRBJ1-5; D is perhaps TRBD1 (5 bases). The CDR3 has 13 amino acids. The germline CDR1 and CDR2 sequences are SNHLY and FYNNEI. The ends were cut back, 6 bases at V and 4 bases at J, with 10 bases in the middle. Written as DNA, the CDR3 is TGTGCCAGCAGCACAGGCTCTAATCAGCCCCAGCATTTT. It encodes CASSTGSNQPQHF.

This chain connects TRBV20-1 to TRBJ2-1; the D is unclear. The ends were cut back, 3 bases at V and 4 bases at J, with 4 bases in the middle. This CDR3 is 11 amino acids long. Per the germline V gene, CDR1 is DFQATT and CDR2 is SNEGSKA (reference sequence). DNA of the CDR3: TGCAGTGCTAGTCCTTACAATGAGCAGTTCTTC. It is translated as CSASPYNEQFF.

The chain uses TRBV5-6 and TRBJ2-3, with D maybe TRBD2 (6 bases). The V gene's germline CDR1 is SGHDT and CDR2 YYEEEE. The CDR3 is 19 residues long. V was cut by 3 bases and J by 0 bases, with 23 bases left in between. The CDR3 DNA sequence: TGTGCCAGCAGCTCAACCCAGGGTCCGGGACTGAGGAGCACAGATACGCAGTATTTT. It specifies CASSSTQGPGLRSTDTQYF. The complete variable domain, with remaining parts taken from reference TRBV5-6 and TRBJ2-3, reads DAGVTQSPTHLIKTRGQQVTLRCSPKSGHDTVSWYQQALGQGPQFIFQYYEEEERQRGNFPDRFSGHQFPNYSSELNVNALLLGDSALYLCASSSTQGPGLRSTDTQYFGPGTRLTVL.

This sequence joins TRBV11-1 and TRBJ1-4; 8 bases are shared with TRBD1. CDR3 length equals 14 residues. Germline V gene sequence: CDR1 SGHAT, CDR2 FQDESV (reference sequence). The trim removed 6 bases at V and 6 bases at J, leaving 6 bases unmatched. The CDR3 DNA is TGTGCCAGCAGTTGGACAGGGAAGGATGAAAAACTGTTTTTT. Residues: CASSWTGKDEKLFF.

V usage is TRBV30 and J usage is TRBJ2-7; a possible D gene is TRBD1 (6 bases). Germline-derived CDR1 and CDR2 are GTSNPN and SVGIG (reference sequence). V was pared by 4 bases and J by 6 bases, with 13 bases between. The CDR3 has 12 amino acids. CDR3 in DNA: TGTGCCTGGAAACTCGGACAGTCCGAGCAGTACTTC. Its translation is CAWKLGQSEQYF.

This clone was seen a single time. The rearrangement links TRBV9 to TRBJ2-2; a weak D match, TRBD1 (6 bases). CDR3 length: 16 amino acids. CDR1 SGDLS and CDR2 YYNGEE come from the germline V gene. The ends were cut back, 0 bases at V and 1 base at J, with 10 bases in the middle. The CDR3 reads CASSVGSRGNTGELFF. The CDR3 DNA follows: TGTGCCAGCAGCGTAGGTTCCAGGGGGAACACCGGGGAGCTGTTTTTT.

The rearrangement uses TRBV4-3 and TRBJ1-2, with 7 bases identical to TRBD1. The germline V gene has CDR1 LGHNA and CDR2 YSLEER. This CDR3 is built from 18 residues. V shed 0 bases, J shed 4 bases, and the junction held 14 bases outside the gene matches. CDR3 nucleotides: TGCGCCAGCAGCCAAGATCTAGGGGCAGGGGGGTCCATCTATGGCTACACCTTC. Translated: CASSQDLGAGGSIYGYTF.

The rearrangement links TRBV11-3 to TRBJ2-6; perhaps TRBD1 as D (5 bases). The CDR3 is made up of 14 amino acids. Germline V gives CDR1 SGHNT, CDR2 YENEEA. V was pared by 7 bases and J by 2 bases, with 9 bases between. CDR3 residues: CASTRVAGANVLTF. The CDR3 bases are TGTGCCAGCACCAGGGTTGCTGGGGCCAACGTCCTGACTTTC.

The V gene is TRBV11-3, the J gene TRBJ1-1; TRBD1 matches 7 bases. V dropped 5 bases and J dropped 6; count of bases not matched to a gene: 9. In germline, CDR1 is SGHNT, CDR2 YENEEA. There are 14 residues in the CDR3. The CDR3 nucleotides read TGTGCCAGCAGCACTGGACAGGAGAGCCCTGAAGCTTTCTTT. It codes for CASSTGQESPEAFF.

The chain combines TRBV19 with TRBJ1-2, with 8 bases that match TRBD1. Germline V gene data show CDR1 as LNHDA and CDR2 as SQIVND (reference sequence). The trim removed 6 bases at V and 5 bases at J, leaving 17 bases unmatched. CDR3 length: 17 residues. The CDR3 is CASSHTRGRGQLYGYTF. The CDR3, as DNA: TGTGCCAGTAGCCACACACGCGGCAGGGGGCAGTTATATGGCTACACCTTC.

Only one count was recorded for this clone. The chain employs TRBV28 and TRBJ1-5; weak D call: TRBD1 (6 bases). This CDR3 has 15 residues. Trimming shortened V by 2 bases and J by 0 bases, and 8 bases separated the two germline ends. CDR1 and CDR2 (germline): MDHEN, SYDVKM. The CDR3 region is CASSLGGYSNQPQHF. CDR3 DNA: TGTGCCAGCAGTTTAGGGGGCTATAGCAATCAGCCCCAGCATTTT.

As DNA, the CDR3 is TGTGCCAGACGTAGCGGGAGAAGAGATACGCAGTATTTT. Amino acid sequence: CARRSGRRDTQYF. The V call is TRBV11-1, the J call TRBJ2-3, with 9 bases that match TRBD2. The junction had 6 bases not matched to a gene; V was cut back by 9 bases and J by 5 bases. The CDR3 length is 13 residues. Germline lookup yields CDR1 SGHAT and CDR2 FQDESV (reference sequence).

This clone was picked up a small number of times. The chain is built from TRBV2 and TRBJ2-7; 8 positions agree with TRBD2. Germline V lookup: CDR1 SNHLY, CDR2 FYNNEI. This CDR3 region has 17 residues. V trimming: 3 bases; J trimming: 5 bases; junction bases outside the gene matches: 15. CDR3 DNA: TGTGCCAGCAGTGACGGCTTGGGTCGGGAGGGCATCGACGAGCAGTACTTC. Amino acid sequence: CASSDGLGREGIDEQYF. Looking up the rest from reference TRBV2 and TRBJ2-7 gives the full variable domain: EPEVTQTPSHQVTQMGQEVILRCVPISNHLYFYWYRQILGQKVEFLVSFYNNEISEKSEIFDDQFSVERPDGSNFTLKIRSTKLEDSAMYFCASSDGLGREGIDEQYFGPGTRLTVT.

V and J are TRBV23-1 and TRBJ2-5; tentative D call: TRBD1 (6 bases). TRBV23-1 is an open reading frame, and its role is uncertain. Trimming took off 6 bases at V and 7 bases at J, with 12 bases between the two ends. This CDR3 comprises 12 residues. The CDR3 is CASRNYRATQYF. The DNA for the CDR3 is TGCGCCAGCAGGAACTACAGGGCGACCCAGTACTTC.